A single sample gave rise to the 2 T cell receptor beta chains below, sequenced in a study. TCRdb passed the RT-PCR reads through MiXCR, listing each CDR3 protein once. The sample contains 650,000 to 800,000 distinct CDR3 sequences, 12% to 15% of which appear only once. The sequencing input was memory CD4+ T cells from blood. The receptors were gathered from a female donor in good health, serving as a healthy control.

The rearrangement uses TRBV20-1 and TRBJ2-4, with D maybe TRBD2 (6 bases). V lost 0 bases and J 2 bases, leaving 14 bases between the germline ends. The CDR3 consists of 16 residues. Germline V gene lookup returns CDR1 DFQATT and CDR2 SNEGSKA (reference sequence). CDR3 nucleotide sequence: TGCAGTGCTAGAGACCCGCAGGAGGGCACCAAAAACATTCAGTACTTC. Protein: CSARDPQEGTKNIQYF.

The chain employs TRBV28 and TRBJ2-3, with 7 bases aligning to TRBD2. V shed 8 bases, J shed 5 bases, and the junction held 13 bases outside the gene matches. The CDR3 covers 15 residues. Germline V lookup: CDR1 MDHEN, CDR2 SYDVKM. This CDR3 reads CASYRGGSPGDTQYF. CDR3 sequence (DNA): TGTGCCAGCTACCGGGGCGGGAGTCCCGGAGATACGCAGTATTTT.